This paragraph covers one T cell receptor beta chain sequence. The record originates from a study of blood T cell repertoires in COVID-19. About the study: The United States, Italy and Spain were the sources of the acute and convalescent COVID-19 samples.

The CDR3 has 13 residues. The V and J ends lost 2 bases and 5 bases, in that order; junction bases with no gene match: 0. Germline-derived CDR1 and CDR2 are ENHRY and SYGVKD. Authors' data handling: The authors estimated nucleated cell counts from reference gene primer amplification. Libraries were prepared by immunoSEQ multiplex PCR; TCRdb keeps only in-frame clonotypes and omits some of them. Clone size and V and J calls were adopted from that table, with D and trimming inferred from the DNA. Among about 430,000 clones listed, nearly 90% were seen once. This TCR derives from a woman in her late teens or twenties who had been exposed to COVID-19. This chain uses TRBV10-3 with TRBJ2-5, with 9 bases identical to TRBD2. Material for sequencing was PBMCs or T cells enriched from blood (not recorded which). This chain's CDR3 is CAISETSGETQYF. CDR3 DNA sequence: TGTGCCATCAGTGAGACTAGCGGGGAGACCCAGTACTTC.